This T cell receptor beta chain derives from a study of blood T cell repertoires in COVID-19. On the study more broadly: Italy, Spain and the United States were the sources of the convalescent and acute COVID-19 samples. PBMCs, B-cell-depleted T cells, or T cells provided the cDNA or gDNA that made up the material.

Participants were aged 18 to 89 years from 24 US areas. Membership in each cohort depended on participant-reported clinical history. V shed 5 bases and J 6 bases; nucleotides not matched to a gene: 4. CDR1 is SEHNR, CDR2 FQNEAQ, per germline (reference sequence). The CDR3 loop spans 14 amino acids. Repertoires were generated with immunoSEQ multiplex PCR, while TCRdb's copy carries only in-frame clones and drops some. The data show some 200,000 clones, 82% seen once. The sequence derives from a woman aged 60-75 years with acute COVID-19. The chain links TRBV7-9 to TRBJ1-4, with TRBD1 identical over 9 bases. What was sequenced was PBMCs or T cells enriched from blood (not recorded which). CDR3 in DNA: TGTGCCAGCAGCCGGGACAGGGCCGATGAAAAACTGTTTTTT. It translates to CASSRDRADEKLFF.